The 14 T cell receptor beta chains below come from one sample, sequenced in a study of T cells in Graves' hyperthyroidism and ophthalmopathy. RNA transcripts provided the source from which TCR beta CDR3 regions were amplified. The study used the HTBI primer set for a first-round RT-PCR of the TCR CDR3. One entry per CDR3 protein results from TCRdb running MiXCR on the multiplex PCR reads. The sample gives a few hundred thousand distinct CDR3 sequences, around 15% of which show up once; around 28% is in the top ten. What was sequenced was blood. Receptors were obtained from a woman in her 30s with Graves' ophthalmopathy.

This clonotype was found a few times. V is TRBV6-1 and J is TRBJ2-7; perhaps D is TRBD1 or TRBD2 (7 bases each). Looked up from germline, CDR1 is MNHNS and CDR2 is SASEGT. The CDR3 runs to 11 residues. V lost 11 bases, J lost 5 bases, and 13 bases lay in between. The CDR3 loop reads CASQGGDEQYF. The CDR3 DNA follows: TGTGCCTCCCAGGGGGGGGACGAGCAGTACTTC.

In this sample, this clonotype turned up a few times. The chain combines TRBV6-1 with TRBJ2-5; no firm D call. Trimming left V 6 bases short and J 5 bases short, with 10 bases between. This CDR3 has 12 residues. The germline V gene encodes CDR1 MNHNS and CDR2 SASEGT. For the CDR3, the DNA is TGTGCCAGCAGGCCGGATGGTGAGACCCAGTACTTC. Translation gives CASRPDGETQYF.

A few counts support this clonotype. This rearrangement joins TRBV12-3 or TRBV12-4 to TRBJ2-7, with D perhaps given as TRBD1 or TRBD2 (6 bases each). V was shortened by 5 bases and J by 1 base, with 15 bases between the two germline ends. The CDR3 extends over 15 amino acids. CDR3 sequence (DNA): TGTGCCAGCAGTCTTCGACAGGAGGGTTCCTACGAGCAGTACTTC. Translating it yields CASSLRQEGSYEQYF.

This clonotype was counted between two and nine times. CDR3 amino acids: CASSIGIRVNTEAFF. As DNA, the CDR3 is TGTGCCAGTAGTATAGGGATCCGGGTGAACACTGAAGCTTTCTTT. The rearrangement joins TRBV19 to TRBJ1-1; D call uncertain. The V gene's germline CDR1 is LNHDA and CDR2 SQIVND (reference sequence). The CDR3 loop spans 15 amino acids. The V end was cut by 1 base, the J end by 0 bases, with 9 bases between.

This clonotype has a count of ten or more. The chain combines TRBV30 with TRBJ1-1; no definite D call. The CDR3 covers 11 residues. Germline V gene sequence: CDR1 GTSNPN, CDR2 SVGIG (reference sequence). The V and J ends lost 4 bases and 9 bases respectively, with 12 bases between them. This CDR3 is CAWTPLSKAFF. The CDR3 nucleotides read TGTGCCTGGACCCCTCTTTCTAAAGCTTTCTTT.

This clonotype has a count of ten or more. The chain couples TRBV2 to TRBJ2-7, with 9 bases fitting TRBD1. J gave up 5 bases and V 4 bases, and 6 bases lay outside the gene matches. The germline V gene encodes CDR1 SNHLY and CDR2 FYNNEI. The CDR3 consists of 14 residues. The CDR3 reads CASSVDRGNDEQYF. For the CDR3, the DNA is TGTGCCAGCAGTGTTGACAGGGGGAACGACGAGCAGTACTTC.

This clonotype came up many times. The genes are TRBV28 and TRBJ2-7; D gene uncertain. Germline assignment: CDR1 MDHEN and CDR2 SYDVKM. The CDR3 spans 14 residues. Trimming stripped 6 bases from V and 0 bases from J, with 12 bases between. CDR3 in amino acids: CASRVTPSSYEQYF. CDR3 coding DNA: TGTGCCAGCAGAGTGACCCCAAGCTCCTACGAGCAGTACTTC.

The table lists this clonotype with many counts. V is TRBV28 and J is TRBJ2-7; D uncertain. Germline V gives CDR1 MDHEN, CDR2 SYDVKM. V was cut by 4 bases and J by 1 base, with 5 bases left in between. The CDR3 runs to 12 residues. CDR3 bases: TGTGCCAGCAGTTCCGTATCCTACGAGCAGTACTTC. Protein: CASSSVSYEQYF.

The chain joins TRBV7-9 to TRBJ2-1, with TRBD2 identical over 16 bases. The CDR3 consists of 15 residues. The V segment lost 5 bases and the J segment 8 bases; nucleotides outside the gene matches: 3. Germline CDR1 and CDR2: SEHNR and FQNEAQ (reference sequence). DNA of the CDR3: TGTGCCAGCAGCCCCGGGACTAGCGGGAGGGATGAGCAGTTCTTC. Its protein is CASSPGTSGRDEQFF. Full variable domain (outside the CDR3, taken from reference TRBV7-9 and TRBJ2-1): DTGVSQNPRHKITKRGQNVTFRCDPISEHNRLYWYRQTLGQGPEFLTYFQNEAQLEKSRLLSDRFSAERPKGSFSTLEIQRTEQGDSAMYLCASSPGTSGRDEQFFGPGTRLTVL.

This clonotype came up many times. The V call is TRBV5-1, the J call TRBJ2-3; 8 bases are shared with TRBD2. Trimming cost V 4 bases and J 1 base; bases outside gene matches: 5. This CDR3 region has 15 residues. The germline gives CDR1 SGHRS, CDR2 YFSETQ. CDR3 residues: CASSQSGSRTDTQYF. The CDR3 DNA reads as TGCGCCAGCAGCCAGAGCGGGAGCCGCACAGATACGCAGTATTTT.

This clonotype has more than one count but fewer than ten. This chain connects TRBV4-1 to TRBJ2-5; D ambiguous. The CDR3 totals 16 residues. V was trimmed by 4 bases and J by 0 bases, leaving 15 bases between them. CDR1 is MGHRA and CDR2 is YSYEKL in the germline V gene. CDR3 sequence: CASSREMWRYQETQYF. The CDR3 DNA follows: TGCGCCAGCAGCCGAGAAATGTGGCGGTACCAAGAGACCCAGTACTTC.

This clonotype was observed at least ten times. The chain combines TRBV7-8 with TRBJ2-5, with D possibly matching TRBD2 (5 bases). The CDR3 is 14 amino acids. Trimming pared 5 bases from V and 1 base from J, leaving 11 bases between. Germline V gives CDR1 SGHVS, CDR2 FQNEAQ. Here the CDR3 reads CASSPGRVQETQYF. CDR3 DNA sequence: TGTGCCAGCAGCCCGGGAAGGGTCCAAGAGACCCAGTACTTC.

This clonotype was seen ten or more times. V is TRBV20-1 and J is TRBJ1-2, with 7 nucleotides matching TRBD1. The CDR3 is made up of 13 amino acids. Germline CDR1 reads DFQATT; CDR2 reads SNEGSKA (reference sequence). V gave up 6 bases and J gave up 8 bases; unmatched junction bases: 12. The CDR3 here is CSAGTALMGGYTF. The CDR3 coding sequence is TGCAGTGCAGGGACAGCCCTAATGGGAGGCTACACCTTC.

The chain combines TRBV20-1 with TRBJ1-5; the D gene is possibly TRBD1 (5 bases). The length of the CDR3 is 14 residues. V was pared by 5 bases and J by 3 bases, with 14 bases between. The V gene's germline CDR1 is DFQATT and CDR2 SNEGSKA (reference sequence). The chain's CDR3 is CSAEQKGSNQPQHF. Written as DNA, the CDR3 is TGCAGTGCTGAGCAGAAGGGGTCCAATCAGCCCCAGCATTTT.